Listed below are T cell receptor beta chains from one sample, sequenced in a study of early T cells in non-severe SARS-CoV-2 infection. TCRdb reprocessed the 5' RACE reads with MiXCR, giving one entry per CDR3 protein. The sample lists roughly 100,000 distinct CDR3 sequences; about an eighth were seen once. Sequencing was carried out using whole blood. These receptors originate from an adult who was a healthcare worker with PCR-confirmed SARS-CoV-2 infection or an uninfected control (not recorded which). Both conserved end residues are part of each CDR3. Each record gives: V gene, CDR3 length, clone size, D gene, J gene, CDR3 protein, CDR3 DNA. D genes are given only for firm matches. Size values are once, few and many counts, or a class for expanded clones, and some rows have none.

V gene: TRBV4-2
CDR3 length: 13
clone size: many
D gene: .
J gene: TRBJ1-5
CDR3 protein: CASSQGRVQPQHF
CDR3 DNA: TGTGCCAGCAGCCAAGGGCGAGTTCAGCCCCAGCATTTT

V gene: TRBV28
CDR3 length: 16
clone size: many
D gene: TRBD1
J gene: TRBJ2-1
CDR3 protein: CASSSLGDRGGNEQFF
CDR3 DNA: TGTGCCAGCAGTTCATTGGGGGACAGGGGAGGAAATGAGCAGTTCTTC

V gene: TRBV7-9
CDR3 length: 17
clone size: many
D gene: TRBD2
J gene: TRBJ2-1
CDR3 protein: CASSSLSYGSGRNEQFF
CDR3 DNA: TGTGCCAGCAGCTCATTATCGTATGGTAGCGGGAGAAATGAGCAGTTCTTC

V gene: TRBV6-5
CDR3 length: 14
clone size: .
D gene: .
J gene: TRBJ2-4
CDR3 protein: CASSEAYRKNIQYF
CDR3 DNA: TGTGCCAGCAGTGAGGCTTATCGGAAAAACATTCAGTACTTC

V gene: TRBV28
CDR3 length: 11
clone size: .
D gene: .
J gene: TRBJ1-4
CDR3 protein: CASRGGEKLFF
CDR3 DNA: TGTGCCAGCAGGGGAGGTGAAAAACTGTTTTTT

V gene: TRBV3-1
CDR3 length: 13
clone size: .
D gene: .
J gene: TRBJ2-7
CDR3 protein: CASSHRGSYEQYF
CDR3 DNA: TGTGCCAGCAGCCACCGGGGGTCCTACGAGCAGTACTTC

V gene: TRBV11-2
CDR3 length: 11
clone size: once
D gene: .
J gene: TRBJ2-7
CDR3 protein: CASSLDYEQYF
CDR3 DNA: TGTGCCAGCAGCTTAGATTACGAGCAGTACTTC

V gene: TRBV6-5
CDR3 length: 14
clone size: many
D gene: .
J gene: TRBJ2-7
CDR3 protein: CASSHGRHSYEQYF
CDR3 DNA: TGTGCCAGCAGCCACGGACGACACTCCTACGAGCAGTACTTC

V gene: TRBV5-6
CDR3 length: 14
clone size: .
D gene: .
J gene: TRBJ1-5
CDR3 protein: CASSLASGTQPQHF
CDR3 DNA: TGTGCCAGCAGCTTGGCCTCAGGGACTCAGCCCCAGCATTTT

V gene: TRBV11-2
CDR3 length: 16
clone size: many
D gene: TRBD2
J gene: TRBJ2-5
CDR3 protein: CASSLYGTSSLETQYF
CDR3 DNA: TGTGCCAGCAGCTTATACGGGACTAGCAGTCTGGAGACCCAGTACTTC

V gene: TRBV29-1
CDR3 length: 17
clone size: .
D gene: TRBD2
J gene: TRBJ2-2
CDR3 protein: CSVEIPSGRSGTGELFF
CDR3 DNA: TGCAGCGTTGAAATACCTAGCGGGAGGTCCGGCACCGGGGAGCTGTTTTTT

V gene: TRBV11-2
CDR3 length: 16
clone size: few
D gene: .
J gene: TRBJ2-4
CDR3 protein: CASSLDPYSAKNIQYF
CDR3 DNA: TGTGCCAGCAGCTTAGATCCGTACTCGGCCAAAAACATTCAGTACTTC

V gene: TRBV20-1
CDR3 length: 14
clone size: many
D gene: .
J gene: TRBJ2-2
CDR3 protein: CSAHVDRNTGELFF
CDR3 DNA: TGCAGTGCCCATGTCGACAGAAACACCGGGGAGCTGTTTTTT

V gene: TRBV28
CDR3 length: 16
clone size: .
D gene: .
J gene: TRBJ2-5
CDR3 protein: CASSPIRGAAQETQYF
CDR3 DNA: TGTGCCAGCAGCCCGATTCGGGGAGCGGCCCAAGAGACCCAGTACTTC

V gene: TRBV27
CDR3 length: 13
clone size: many
D gene: .
J gene: TRBJ2-7
CDR3 protein: CASSPSSRAEQYF
CDR3 DNA: TGTGCCAGCAGTCCCAGTTCAAGGGCCGAGCAGTACTTC

V gene: TRBV7-8
CDR3 length: 15
clone size: many
D gene: TRBD1
J gene: TRBJ1-6
CDR3 protein: CASSFSGTDNSPLHF
CDR3 DNA: TGTGCCAGCAGCTTCTCCGGGACAGATAATTCACCCCTCCACTTT

V gene: TRBV7-2
CDR3 length: 14
clone size: .
D gene: .
J gene: TRBJ1-2
CDR3 protein: CASSFSHPYDGYTF
CDR3 DNA: TGTGCCAGCAGCTTCTCCCATCCATACGATGGCTACACCTTC

V gene: TRBV6-2/TRBV6-3
CDR3 length: 13
clone size: few
D gene: .
J gene: TRBJ2-3
CDR3 protein: CASRPGWSDTQYF
CDR3 DNA: TGTGCCAGCAGGCCAGGTTGGTCGGATACGCAGTATTTT

V gene: TRBV20-1
CDR3 length: 13
clone size: many
D gene: TRBD1
J gene: TRBJ1-2
CDR3 protein: CSASYRGDYGYTF
CDR3 DNA: TGCAGTGCTAGCTACAGGGGAGACTATGGCTACACCTTC

V gene: TRBV27
CDR3 length: 13
clone size: few
D gene: TRBD1
J gene: TRBJ2-1
CDR3 protein: CASSLPGGREQFF
CDR3 DNA: TGTGCCAGCAGTTTACCAGGGGGTCGCGAGCAGTTCTTC

V gene: TRBV6-1
CDR3 length: 12
clone size: .
D gene: .
J gene: TRBJ1-1
CDR3 protein: CASSVDIRGAFF
CDR3 DNA: TGTGCCAGCAGTGTAGACATTCGGGGAGCTTTCTTT

V gene: TRBV2
CDR3 length: 14
clone size: few
D gene: .
J gene: TRBJ2-3
CDR3 protein: CASSLTASTDTQYF
CDR3 DNA: TGTGCCAGCAGCCTGACTGCTAGCACAGATACGCAGTATTTT

V gene: TRBV29-1
CDR3 length: 17
clone size: many
D gene: TRBD1
J gene: TRBJ1-1
CDR3 protein: CSVEGVTGTFTNTEAFF
CDR3 DNA: TGCAGCGTTGAAGGAGTGACAGGGACTTTTACGAACACTGAAGCTTTCTTT

V gene: TRBV7-9
CDR3 length: 12
clone size: few
D gene: .
J gene: TRBJ2-5
CDR3 protein: CATRDAEETQYF
CDR3 DNA: TGTGCCACCCGGGACGCCGAAGAGACCCAGTACTTC

V gene: TRBV6-2/TRBV6-3
CDR3 length: 17
clone size: few
D gene: TRBD1
J gene: TRBJ2-7
CDR3 protein: CASRTGRGREWSYEQYF
CDR3 DNA: TGTGCCAGCAGGACGGGCAGGGGGCGCGAGTGGTCCTACGAGCAGTACTTC

V gene: TRBV28
CDR3 length: 12
clone size: few
D gene: TRBD1
J gene: TRBJ1-4
CDR3 protein: CASRDRGVKLFF
CDR3 DNA: TGTGCCAGCAGGGACAGGGGGGTAAAACTGTTTTTT

V gene: TRBV29-1
CDR3 length: 14
clone size: few
D gene: .
J gene: TRBJ2-1
CDR3 protein: CSGENLGVDNEQFF
CDR3 DNA: TGCAGCGGCGAAAACCTAGGGGTCGACAATGAGCAGTTCTTC

V gene: TRBV7-8
CDR3 length: 17
clone size: .
D gene: TRBD2
J gene: TRBJ2-1
CDR3 protein: CASSWEGEGLAGREQFF
CDR3 DNA: TGTGCCAGCAGCTGGGAGGGTGAGGGACTAGCGGGACGTGAGCAGTTCTTC